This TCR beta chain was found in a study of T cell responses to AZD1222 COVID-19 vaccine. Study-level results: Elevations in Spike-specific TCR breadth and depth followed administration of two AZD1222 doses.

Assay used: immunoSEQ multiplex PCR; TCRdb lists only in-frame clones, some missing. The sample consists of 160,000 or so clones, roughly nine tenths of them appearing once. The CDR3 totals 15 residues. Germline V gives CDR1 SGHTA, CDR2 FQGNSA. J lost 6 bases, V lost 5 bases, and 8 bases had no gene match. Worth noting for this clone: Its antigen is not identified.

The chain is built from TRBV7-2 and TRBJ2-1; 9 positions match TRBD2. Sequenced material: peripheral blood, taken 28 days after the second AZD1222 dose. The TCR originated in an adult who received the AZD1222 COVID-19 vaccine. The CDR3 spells CASSPILREGNEQFF. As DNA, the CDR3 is TGTGCCAGCAGCCCCATTTTGCGGGAGGGCAATGAGCAGTTCTTC.